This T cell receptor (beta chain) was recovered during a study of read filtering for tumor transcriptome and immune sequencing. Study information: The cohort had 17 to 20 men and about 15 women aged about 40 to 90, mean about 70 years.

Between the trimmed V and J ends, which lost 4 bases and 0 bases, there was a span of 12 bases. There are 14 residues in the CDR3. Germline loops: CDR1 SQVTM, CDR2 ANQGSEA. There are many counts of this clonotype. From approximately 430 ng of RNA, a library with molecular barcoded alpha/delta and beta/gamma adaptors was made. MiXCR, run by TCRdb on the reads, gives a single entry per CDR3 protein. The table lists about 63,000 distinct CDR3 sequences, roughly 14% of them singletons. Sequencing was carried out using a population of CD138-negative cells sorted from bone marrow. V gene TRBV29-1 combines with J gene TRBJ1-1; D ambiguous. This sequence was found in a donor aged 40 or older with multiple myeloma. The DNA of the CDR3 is TGCAGCGTTGGAGAGGCCGGGATGAACACTGAAGCTTTCTTT. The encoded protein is CSVGEAGMNTEAFF.